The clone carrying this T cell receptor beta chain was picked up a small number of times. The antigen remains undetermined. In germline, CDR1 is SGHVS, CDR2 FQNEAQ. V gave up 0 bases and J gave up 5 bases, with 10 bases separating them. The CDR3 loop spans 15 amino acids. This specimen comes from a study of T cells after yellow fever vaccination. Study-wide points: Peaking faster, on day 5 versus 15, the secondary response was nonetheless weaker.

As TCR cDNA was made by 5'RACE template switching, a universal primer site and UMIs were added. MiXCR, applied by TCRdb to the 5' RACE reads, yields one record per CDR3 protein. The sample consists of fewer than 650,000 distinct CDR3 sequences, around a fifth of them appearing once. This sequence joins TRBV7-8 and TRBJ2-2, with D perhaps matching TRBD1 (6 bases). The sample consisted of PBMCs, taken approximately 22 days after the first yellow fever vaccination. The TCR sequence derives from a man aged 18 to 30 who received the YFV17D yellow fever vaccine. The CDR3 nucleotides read TGTGCCAGCAGCTTAGCGCCGGGACAAACCGGGGAGCTGTTTTTT. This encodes CASSLAPGQTGELFF.